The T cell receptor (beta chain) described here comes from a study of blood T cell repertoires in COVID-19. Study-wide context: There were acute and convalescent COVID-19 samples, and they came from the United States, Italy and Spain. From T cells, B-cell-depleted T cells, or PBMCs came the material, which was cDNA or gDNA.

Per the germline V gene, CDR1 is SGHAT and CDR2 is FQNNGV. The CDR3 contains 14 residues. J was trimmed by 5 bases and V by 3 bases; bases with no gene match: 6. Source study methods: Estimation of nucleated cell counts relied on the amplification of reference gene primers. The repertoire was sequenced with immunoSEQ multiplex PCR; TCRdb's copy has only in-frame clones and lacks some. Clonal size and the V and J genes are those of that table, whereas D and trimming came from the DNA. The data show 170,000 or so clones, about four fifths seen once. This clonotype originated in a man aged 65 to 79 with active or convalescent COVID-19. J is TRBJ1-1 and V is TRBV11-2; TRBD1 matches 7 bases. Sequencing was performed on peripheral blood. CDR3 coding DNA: TGTGCCAGCAGCTTCTTAACAGGGGAAACTGAAGCTTTCTTT. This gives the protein CASSFLTGETEAFF.